This T cell receptor (beta chain) was identified during a study of read filtering for tumor transcriptome and immune sequencing. Study information: The cohort had some 16 men and about 15 women aged roughly 40 to 80, mean about 68 years. TCR-mapped reads were about 4 to 11 million with IR-seq versus about 80 to 1273 with RNA-seq. Transcriptome libraries were built from DNase-treated RNA.

In regard to this clonotype: Its antigen is unknown. One base away lies a much larger clone, so this may be a sequencing read error.

This CDR3 region has 15 residues. V was pared by 5 bases and J by 5 bases, with 18 bases between. Germline CDR1 reads MNHNS; CDR2 reads SASEGT. Overall study results and limits: Around 80% of IR-seq clonotypes had a single read, yet these held roughly 3.8% of reads.

The library was built from roughly 400 ng RNA with molecular barcoded adaptors for alpha/delta and beta/gamma chains. One entry per CDR3 protein, called by TCRdb with MiXCR from the reads. Counted here are 94,000 or so distinct CDR3 sequences, 12% occurring once; the ten biggest clones make up 15%. The clonotype comes from a donor at least 40 years old with multiple myeloma. The chain employs TRBV6-1 and TRBJ2-5, with D tentatively TRBD1 (5 bases). Sequenced: a population of CD138-negative cells sorted from bone marrow. The DNA for the CDR3 is TGTGCCAGCAGTTACCGTAGGGGCCTCCGGGAGACCCAGTACTTC. It specifies CASSYRRGLRETQYF.